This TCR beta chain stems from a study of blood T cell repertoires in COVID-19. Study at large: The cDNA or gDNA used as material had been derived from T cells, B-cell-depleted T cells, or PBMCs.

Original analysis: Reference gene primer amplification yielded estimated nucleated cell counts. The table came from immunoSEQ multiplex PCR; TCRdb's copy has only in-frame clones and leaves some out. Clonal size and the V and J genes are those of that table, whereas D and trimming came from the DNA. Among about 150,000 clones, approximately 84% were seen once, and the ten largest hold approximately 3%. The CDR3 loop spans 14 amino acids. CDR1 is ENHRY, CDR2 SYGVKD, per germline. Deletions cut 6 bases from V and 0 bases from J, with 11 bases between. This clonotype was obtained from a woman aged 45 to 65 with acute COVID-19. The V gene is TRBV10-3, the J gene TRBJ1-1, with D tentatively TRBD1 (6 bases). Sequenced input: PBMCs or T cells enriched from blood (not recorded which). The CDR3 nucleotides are TGTGCCATCAGACGGACAGATCTGAACACTGAAGCTTTCTTT. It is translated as CAIRRTDLNTEAFF.